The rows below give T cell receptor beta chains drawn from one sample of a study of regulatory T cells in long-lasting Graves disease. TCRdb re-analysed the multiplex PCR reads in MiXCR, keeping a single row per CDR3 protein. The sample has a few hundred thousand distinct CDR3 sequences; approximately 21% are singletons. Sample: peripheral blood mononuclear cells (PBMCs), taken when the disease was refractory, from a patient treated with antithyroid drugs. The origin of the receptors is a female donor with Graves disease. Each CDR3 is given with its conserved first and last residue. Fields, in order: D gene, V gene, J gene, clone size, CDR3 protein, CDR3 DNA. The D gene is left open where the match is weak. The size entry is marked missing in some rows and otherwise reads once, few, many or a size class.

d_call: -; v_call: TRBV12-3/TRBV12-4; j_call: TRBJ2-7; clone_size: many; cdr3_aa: CASTTDSYEQYF; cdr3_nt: TGTGCCAGCACTACGGACTCTTACGAGCAGTACTTC
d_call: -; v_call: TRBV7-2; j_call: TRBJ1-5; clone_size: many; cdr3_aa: CASSLGSGVGNQPQHF; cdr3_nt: TGTGCCAGCAGCTTAGGCTCAGGGGTGGGCAATCAGCCCCAGCATTTT
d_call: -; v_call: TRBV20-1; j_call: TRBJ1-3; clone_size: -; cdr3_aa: CSARRSSGNTIYF; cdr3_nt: TGCAGTGCTAGACGGAGCTCTGGAAACACCATATATTTT
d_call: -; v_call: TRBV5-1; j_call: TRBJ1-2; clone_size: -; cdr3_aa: CASSYGGARNYGYTF; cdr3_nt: TGCGCCAGCAGCTATGGGGGGGCACGTAACTATGGCTACACCTTC
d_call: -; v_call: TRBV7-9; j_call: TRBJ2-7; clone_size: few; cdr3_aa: CASSGGYYYEQYF; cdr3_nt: TGTGCCAGCAGTGGGGGGTACTACTACGAGCAGTACTTC
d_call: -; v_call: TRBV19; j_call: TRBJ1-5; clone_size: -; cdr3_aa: CASCQGAQPQHF; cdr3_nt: TGTGCCAGTTGCCAGGGAGCTCAGCCCCAGCATTTT
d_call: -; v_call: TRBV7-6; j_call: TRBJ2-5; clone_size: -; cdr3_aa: CASSIQEGVVETQYF; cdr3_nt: TGTGCCAGCAGCATACAGGAGGGGGTCGTGGAGACCCAGTACTTC
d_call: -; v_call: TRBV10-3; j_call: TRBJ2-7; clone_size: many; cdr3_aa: CAISVRGDKGYEQYF; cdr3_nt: TGTGCCATCAGTGTGCGCGGGGACAAGGGCTACGAGCAGTACTTC
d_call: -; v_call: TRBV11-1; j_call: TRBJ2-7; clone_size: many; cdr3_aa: CASSAPGFSPYEQYF; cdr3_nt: TGTGCCAGCAGCGCCCCAGGGTTTAGCCCCTACGAGCAGTACTTC
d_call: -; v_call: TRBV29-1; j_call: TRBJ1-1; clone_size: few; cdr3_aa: CSATRVNTEAFF; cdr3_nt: TGCAGCGCTACACGGGTGAACACTGAAGCTTTCTTT
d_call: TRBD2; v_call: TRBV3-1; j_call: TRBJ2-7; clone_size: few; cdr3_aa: CASSQTSGGNEQYF; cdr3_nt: TGTGCCAGCAGCCAGACTAGCGGGGGGAACGAGCAGTACTTC
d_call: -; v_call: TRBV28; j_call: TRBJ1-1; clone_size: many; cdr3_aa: CASSWEQGSRNTEAFF; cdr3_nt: TGTGCCAGCAGTTGGGAACAGGGAAGCCGGAACACTGAAGCTTTCTTT
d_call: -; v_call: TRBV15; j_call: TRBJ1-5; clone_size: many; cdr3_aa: CATSKGRDTSNQPQHF; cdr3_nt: TGTGCCACCAGCAAGGGCAGGGATACGAGCAATCAACCCCAGCATTTT
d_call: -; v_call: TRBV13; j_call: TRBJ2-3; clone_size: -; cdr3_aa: CATQPPISTDTQYF; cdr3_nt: TGTGCCACTCAACCACCTATTAGCACAGATACGCAGTATTTT
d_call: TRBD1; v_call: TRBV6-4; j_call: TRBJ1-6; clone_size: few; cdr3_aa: CASGRTGESPLHF; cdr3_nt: TGTGCCAGCGGCCGGACAGGGGAGTCACCCCTCCACTTT
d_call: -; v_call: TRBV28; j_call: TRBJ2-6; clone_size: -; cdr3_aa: CASSFHYSGANVLTF; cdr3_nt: TGTGCCAGCAGTTTCCACTACTCTGGGGCCAACGTCCTGACTTTC
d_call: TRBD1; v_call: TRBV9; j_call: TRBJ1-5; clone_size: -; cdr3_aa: CASSGRQGVRPQHF; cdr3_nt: TGTGCCAGCAGCGGGCGACAGGGCGTTCGGCCCCAGCATTTT
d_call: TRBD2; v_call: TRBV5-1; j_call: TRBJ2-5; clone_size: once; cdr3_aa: CASRWTSEQETQYF; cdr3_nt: TGCGCCAGCAGGTGGACTAGCGAGCAAGAGACCCAGTACTTC
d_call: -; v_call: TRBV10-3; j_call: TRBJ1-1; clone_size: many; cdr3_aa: CATRSANTEAFF; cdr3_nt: TGTGCCACCCGGTCCGCGAACACTGAAGCTTTCTTT
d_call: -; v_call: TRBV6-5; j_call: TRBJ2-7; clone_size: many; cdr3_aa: CASSYVSGIDEQYF; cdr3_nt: TGTGCCAGCAGTTATGTTTCGGGAATCGACGAGCAGTACTTC
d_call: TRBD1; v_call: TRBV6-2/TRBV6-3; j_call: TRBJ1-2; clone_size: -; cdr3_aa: CASSPVTGAGNYGYTF; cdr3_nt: TGTGCCAGCTCCCCTGTGACAGGGGCCGGTAACTATGGCTACACCTTC